The 30 T cell receptor beta chains listed next were all sequenced from one sample in a study of cytomegalovirus exposure and HLA in healthy donors (dated by TCRdb to about 2017). The protocol used for the library was the immunoSEQ multiplex PCR assay. The multiplex PCR relied on a mix of 60 forward primers for TCR Vbeta segments and 13 reverse primers for TCR Jbeta segments. Entries here come from immuneACCESS through TCRdb and include only in-frame sequences with V and J called. Some clones fail to appear in such tables; in the studies checked, an unresolved V gene covers under half of the shortfall, and the cause of the remainder is unknown. The sample table contains 130,000 to 150,000 clones; only one count was recorded for about three quarters of them. The biggest ten clones account for around 14% of the sample. The specimen sequenced was PBMCs. These receptors all stem from a human donor in good health.

The rearrangement uses TRBV11-2 and TRBJ2-5, with D uncertain. The CDR3 extends over 14 amino acids. Germline assignment: CDR1 SGHAT and CDR2 FQNNGV. Trimming removed 1 base from V and 5 bases from J, with 11 bases in between. The CDR3 protein is CASSLASSFETQYF. The CDR3, as DNA: TGTGCCAGCAGCTTAGCGAGTTCTTTCGAGACCCAGTACTTC.

The J gene is TRBJ2-3, the V gene TRBV13; the D gene is possibly TRBD2 (5 bases). Trimming left V 5 bases short and J 4 bases short, with 13 bases between. CDR1 and CDR2 (germline): PRHDT, FYEKMQ (reference sequence). The CDR3 extends over 14 amino acids. The CDR3 DNA reads as TGTGCCAGCAGCGTCTCGGGAATCGCAGATACGCAGTATTTT. Its translation: CASSVSGIADTQYF.

The chain employs TRBV27 and TRBJ2-1, with D possibly TRBD1 on 5 matching bases. The CDR3 has 15 amino acids. V was shortened by 5 bases and J by 5 bases, with 16 bases between the two germline ends. In germline, CDR1 is MNHEY, CDR2 SMNVEV (reference sequence). Here the CDR3 DNA reads TGTGCCAGCAGTCCCACAGGAAACGAACACAATGAGCAGTTCTTC. It is translated as CASSPTGNEHNEQFF.

This clone was seen more than once but under ten times. The V and J genes are TRBV29-1 and TRBJ2-7, with D possibly matching TRBD2 (6 bases). Germline V gene lookup returns CDR1 SQVTM and CDR2 ANQGSEA. Trimming took off 4 bases at V and 2 bases at J, with 9 bases between the two ends. The CDR3 length is 12 residues. The CDR3 here is CSVGGDPYEQYF. CDR3 bases: TGCAGCGTTGGCGGGGATCCCTACGAGCAGTACTTC.

The chain is built from TRBV19 and TRBJ2-1, with D unclear. Looked up from germline, CDR1 is LNHDA and CDR2 is SQIVND (reference sequence). CDR3 size: 15 residues. Trimming took off 5 bases at V and 0 bases at J, with 11 bases between the two ends. DNA for the CDR3: TGTGCCAGTAGTGCAGCATTAGCCTCCTACAATGAGCAGTTCTTC. It codes for CASSAALASYNEQFF.

The CDR3 DNA reads as TGTGCCAGCAGTGAATGGACAGGGGGAATAAATTCACCCCTCCACTTT. It codes for CASSEWTGGINSPLHF. This chain uses TRBV6-1 with TRBJ1-6, with 10 positions matching TRBD1. Per germline, CDR1 MNHNS and CDR2 SASEGT. J was trimmed by 7 bases and V by 2 bases; bases with no gene match: 5. The CDR3 covers 16 residues.

This clone was detected only a few times. The rearrangement links TRBV28 to TRBJ2-5, with TRBD1 identical over 9 bases. The CDR3 has 16 residues. The J segment lost 5 bases and the V segment lost 4 bases, leaving 11 bases of the junction unmatched. Germline CDR1 MDHEN, CDR2 SYDVKM. CDR3 amino acids: CASSSTGQGRRETQYF. In nucleotides, the CDR3 is TGTGCCAGCAGTTCCACTGGACAGGGGAGGAGGGAGACCCAGTACTTC. Supplemented by reference TRBV28 and TRBJ2-5, the full variable domain reads DVKVTQSSRYLVKRTGEKVFLECVQDMDHENMFWYRQDPGLGLRLIYFSYDVKMKEKGDIPEGYSVSREKKERFSLILESASTNQTSMYLCASSSTGQGRRETQYFGPGTRLLVL.

This clone occurred a few times. The genes are TRBV5-1 and TRBJ2-7, with D unclear. There are 14 residues in the CDR3. Germline CDR1 reads SGHRS; CDR2 reads YFSETQ. Trimming took off 5 bases at V and 5 bases at J, with 17 bases between the two ends. CDR3 sequence (DNA): TGCGCCAGCAGTTCCATATCTCCTATCGACGAGCAGTACTTC. Translated: CASSSISPIDEQYF.

This clone came up a few times. The V call is TRBV13, the J call TRBJ2-7; 7 bases line up with TRBD1. Germline CDR1 reads PRHDT; CDR2 reads FYEKMQ (reference sequence). The CDR3 is 14 residues long. J was trimmed by 2 bases and V by 5 bases; bases with no gene match: 6. CDR3 in DNA: TGTGCCAGCAGCCAACAGGGGATCCCCTACGAGCAGTACTTC. This encodes CASSQQGIPYEQYF.

This rearrangement joins TRBV27 to TRBJ2-6, with 7 bases lining up with TRBD1. This CDR3 comprises 18 residues. Unmatched junction bases numbered 8, after V lost 3 bases and J lost 0 bases. Germline CDR1 reads MNHEY; CDR2 reads SMNVEV (reference sequence). DNA of the CDR3: TGTGCCAGCAGTTTTGGGGACAGCCTTTACTCTGGGGCCAACGTCCTGACTTTC. Translating it yields CASSFGDSLYSGANVLTF.

V gene TRBV7-9 combines with J gene TRBJ1-5, with unresolved D. V lost 5 bases and J lost 6, with 11 bases in between. From germline, CDR1 is SEHNR and CDR2 FQNEAQ (reference sequence). The CDR3 totals 13 residues. CDR3 nucleotide sequence: TGTGCCAGCAGCCCCCTCGGTGGTCAGCCCCAGCATTTT. It translates to CASSPLGGQPQHF.

This clone was observed a handful of times. This rearrangement joins TRBV9 to TRBJ1-1; 8 bases line up with TRBD1. Germline assignment: CDR1 SGDLS and CDR2 YYNGEE. The CDR3 spans 15 residues. V shed 0 bases, J shed 4 bases, and the junction held 5 bases outside the gene matches. The DNA for the CDR3 is TGTGCCAGCAGCGTAGCAGGGGGCTCAATCACTGAAGCTTTCTTT. It translates to CASSVAGGSITEAFF.

Only one count was recorded for this clone. One junction end disagrees with the germline gene, perhaps due to a read error. V is TRBV4-1 and J is TRBJ1-2; 8 bases are shared with TRBD1. Looked up from germline, CDR1 is MGHRA and CDR2 is YSYEKL. The CDR3 length is 13 residues. The CDR3 region is CASSQEAGTGKVF. DNA for the CDR3: TGCGCCAGCAGCCAAGAGGCCGGGACAGGAAAAGTTTTC.

The V gene is TRBV11-3, the J gene TRBJ2-2; 7 bases agree with TRBD2. The germline V gene encodes CDR1 SGHNT and CDR2 YENEEA. Unmatched junction bases numbered 4, after V lost 5 bases and J lost 4 bases. The CDR3 sequence is 14 residues long. The CDR3 DNA sequence: TGTGCCAGCAGCCCGGGACTATCCACCGGGGAGCTGTTTTTT. The encoded protein is CASSPGLSTGELFF.

The chain carries TRBV5-6 and TRBJ1-5, with a weak D call TRBD1 (5 bases). V lost 1 base, J lost 0 bases, and 8 bases lay in between. The CDR3 runs 15 residues. Germline V CDR1 and CDR2: SGHDT, YYEEEE. In DNA, the CDR3 is TGTGCCAGCAGCTTGCAGGGATTTAGCAATCAGCCCCAGCATTTT. Residues: CASSLQGFSNQPQHF.

This sequence joins TRBV6-6 and TRBJ2-1, with a weak D call TRBD2 (5 bases). Looked up from germline, CDR1 is MNHNY and CDR2 is SVGAGI (reference sequence). Trimming left V 6 bases short and J 8 bases short, with 20 bases between. This CDR3 has 15 amino acids. In DNA form, the CDR3 reads TGTGCCAGCAGCCGACTACACCCGAGTGGGGATGAGCAGTTCTTC. Translation gives CASSRLHPSGDEQFF.

The V call is TRBV6-6, the J call TRBJ1-2; D possibly corresponds to TRBD1 (6 bases). The V gene lost 4 bases and the J gene lost 3 bases, with 15 bases spanning the gap. The CDR3 loop spans 15 amino acids. Per germline, CDR1 MNHNY and CDR2 SVGAGI (reference sequence). The CDR3 nucleotides read TGTGCCAGCAGTTTCAGCACAGGGCCCCACTATGGCTACACCTTC. This encodes CASSFSTGPHYGYTF.

The chain combines TRBV5-1 with TRBJ2-2, with 10 bases lining up with TRBD2. From germline, CDR1 is SGHRS and CDR2 YFSETQ. The CDR3 extends over 15 amino acids. V shed 0 bases and J 6 bases; nucleotides not matched to a gene: 2. CDR3 sequence reads: CASSLEGTSAGELFF. CDR3 nucleotides: TGCGCCAGCAGCTTGGAAGGGACTAGCGCCGGGGAGCTGTTTTTT.

This clone was seen a few times. This chain joins TRBV2 and TRBJ2-1, with unresolved D. CDR1 is SNHLY, CDR2 FYNNEI, per germline. The CDR3 has 11 amino acids. V lost 8 bases to trimming and J lost 8 bases, with 10 bases between them. The CDR3 nucleotides are TGTGCCAGCGCCCTCTCGGATGAGCAGTTCTTC. This translates into CASALSDEQFF. The full variable domain, completed using reference TRBV2 and TRBJ2-1, is EPEVTQTPSHQVTQMGQEVILRCVPISNHLYFYWYRQILGQKVEFLVSFYNNEISEKSEIFDDQFSVERPDGSNFTLKIRSTKLEDSAMYFCASALSDEQFFGPGTRLTVL.

The J gene is TRBJ2-1, the V gene TRBV7-2, with 8 bases that match TRBD1. Germline CDR1 and CDR2: SGHTA and FQGNSA. This CDR3 region has 14 residues. V trimming: 5 bases; J trimming: 9 bases; junction bases outside the gene matches: 9. The CDR3 reads CASSPRTGKGEQFF. Here the CDR3 DNA reads TGTGCCAGCAGCCCCCGGACAGGGAAGGGTGAGCAGTTCTTC. Combining the CDR3 with reference TRBV7-2 and TRBJ2-1 gives the whole variable domain GAGVSQSPSNKVTEKGKDVELRCDPISGHTALYWYRQSLGQGLEFLIYFQGNSAPDKSGLPSDRFSAERTGGSVSTLTIQRTQQEDSAVYLCASSPRTGKGEQFFGPGTRLTVL.

This chain connects TRBV7-2 to TRBJ1-5; D might be TRBD1 (5 bases). The germline V and J ends were trimmed by 1 base and 7 bases, with 14 bases remaining between them. The CDR3 is 15 residues long. Germline loops: CDR1 SGHTA, CDR2 FQGNSA. The CDR3 region has the DNA TGTGCCAGCAGCTTAGAGCCAGGGCAGGTACAGCCCCAGCATTTT. Its protein product is CASSLEPGQVQPQHF.

The rearrangement uses TRBV9 and TRBJ2-1; tentatively, D is TRBD2 (7 bases). CDR3 length: 16 residues. The germline V and J ends were trimmed by 0 bases and 8 bases, with 18 bases remaining between them. From germline, CDR1 is SGDLS and CDR2 YYNGEE. The CDR3 reads CASSVEGGAHQDEQFF. In nucleotides, the CDR3 is TGTGCCAGCAGCGTAGAAGGGGGGGCTCATCAAGATGAGCAGTTCTTC.

V gene TRBV18 combines with J gene TRBJ2-5; D is possibly TRBD1 (6 bases). The CDR3 loop spans 15 amino acids. CDR1 is KGHSH, CDR2 LQKENI, per germline. V was cut by 5 bases and J by 3 bases, with 16 bases left in between. Written as DNA, the CDR3 is TGTGCCAGCTCAACAACAGGGCCGGTCGAAGAGACCCAGTACTTC. Protein product: CASSTTGPVEETQYF.

Written as DNA, the CDR3 is TGTGCCAGCAGCGCCACGGGACTAGCCGACGAGCAGTACTTC. It encodes CASSATGLADEQYF. The rearrangement joins TRBV9 to TRBJ2-7, with 9 bases fitting TRBD2. The germline V gene has CDR1 SGDLS and CDR2 YYNGEE. The CDR3 spans 14 residues. The ends lost 3 bases at V and 5 bases at J; junction bases unmatched: 6.

The gene calls are TRBV7-8 and TRBJ1-5; 7 bases fit TRBD1. The CDR3 has 15 amino acids. J was trimmed by 7 bases and V by 1 base; bases with no gene match: 7. The V gene's germline CDR1 is SGHVS and CDR2 FQNEAQ. Written as DNA, the CDR3 is TGTGCCAGCAGCTTAGGAGGGGCAGGGGGGCAGCCCCAGCATTTT. Its protein product is CASSLGGAGGQPQHF.

The V gene is TRBV30, the J gene TRBJ2-7, with 10 bases lining up with TRBD2. Germline assignment: CDR1 GTSNPN and CDR2 SVGIG (reference sequence). The length of the CDR3 is 12 residues. J lost 4 bases, V lost 4 bases, and 1 base had no gene match. CDR3 DNA sequence: TGTGCCTGGACTAGCGGGGGTTACGAGCAGTACTTC. Translating gives CAWTSGGYEQYF.

The chain links TRBV29-1 to TRBJ2-5, with 9 positions matching TRBD1. The end of the DNA fits TRBJ2-7 better, so the J call may be wrong. Germline CDR1 and CDR2: SQVTM and ANQGSEA. This CDR3 comprises 14 residues. CDR3 nucleotides: TGCAGCGTTACCGACAGGGGGGCGACCTACGAGCAGTACTTC. Translating gives CSVTDRGATYEQYF.

This clone was found a few times. The chain links TRBV5-4 to TRBJ2-7; 11 bases map to TRBD2. CDR1 is SGHNT and CDR2 is YYREEE in the germline V gene (reference sequence). The CDR3 covers 15 residues. The V segment lost 2 bases and the J segment 3 bases; nucleotides outside the gene matches: 4. The CDR3 spells CASSLGTSGYYEQYF. CDR3 DNA sequence: TGTGCCAGCAGCTTAGGGACTAGCGGCTACTACGAGCAGTACTTC.

The rearrangement uses TRBV7-9 and TRBJ1-2; tentative D call: TRBD1 (6 bases). The V and J ends lost 6 bases and 7 bases respectively, with 12 bases between them. CDR1 SEHNR and CDR2 FQNEAQ come from the germline V gene (reference sequence). This CDR3 has 12 amino acids. The CDR3 DNA sequence: TGTGCCAGCAGTTCCGGGACACGTGGCTACACCTTC. It translates to CASSSGTRGYTF.

The rearrangement uses TRBV5-1 and TRBJ2-5; D is uncertain. The DNA end is a closer match to TRBJ2-7, so the J assignment may be wrong. This CDR3 contains 14 residues. From germline, CDR1 is SGHRS and CDR2 YFSETQ. The CDR3 sequence is CASSATGSSYEQYF. In DNA, the CDR3 is TGCGCCAGCAGCGCCACGGGTTCCTCCTACGAGCAGTACTTC.